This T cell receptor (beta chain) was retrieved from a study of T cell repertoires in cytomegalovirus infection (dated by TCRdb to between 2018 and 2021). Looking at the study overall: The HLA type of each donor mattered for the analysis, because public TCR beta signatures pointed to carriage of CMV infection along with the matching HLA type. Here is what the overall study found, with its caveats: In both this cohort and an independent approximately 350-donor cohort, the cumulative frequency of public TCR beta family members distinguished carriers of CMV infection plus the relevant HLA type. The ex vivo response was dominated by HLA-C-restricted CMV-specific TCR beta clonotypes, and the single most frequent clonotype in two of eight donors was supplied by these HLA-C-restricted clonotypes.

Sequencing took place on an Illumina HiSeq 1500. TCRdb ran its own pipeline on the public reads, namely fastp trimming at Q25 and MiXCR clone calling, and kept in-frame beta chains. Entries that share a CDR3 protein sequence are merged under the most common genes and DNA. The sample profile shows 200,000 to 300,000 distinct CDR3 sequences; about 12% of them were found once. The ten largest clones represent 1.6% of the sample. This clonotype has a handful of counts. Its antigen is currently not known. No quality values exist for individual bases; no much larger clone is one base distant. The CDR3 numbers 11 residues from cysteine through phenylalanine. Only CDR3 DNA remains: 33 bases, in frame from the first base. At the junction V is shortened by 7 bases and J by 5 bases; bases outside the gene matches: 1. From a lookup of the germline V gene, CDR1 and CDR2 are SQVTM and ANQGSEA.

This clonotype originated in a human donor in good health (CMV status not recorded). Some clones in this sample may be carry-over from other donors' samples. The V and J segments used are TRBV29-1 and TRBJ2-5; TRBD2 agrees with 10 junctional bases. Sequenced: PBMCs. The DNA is TGCAGCGGGGGACTAGCGGAGACCCAGTACTTC. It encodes CSGGLAETQYF.